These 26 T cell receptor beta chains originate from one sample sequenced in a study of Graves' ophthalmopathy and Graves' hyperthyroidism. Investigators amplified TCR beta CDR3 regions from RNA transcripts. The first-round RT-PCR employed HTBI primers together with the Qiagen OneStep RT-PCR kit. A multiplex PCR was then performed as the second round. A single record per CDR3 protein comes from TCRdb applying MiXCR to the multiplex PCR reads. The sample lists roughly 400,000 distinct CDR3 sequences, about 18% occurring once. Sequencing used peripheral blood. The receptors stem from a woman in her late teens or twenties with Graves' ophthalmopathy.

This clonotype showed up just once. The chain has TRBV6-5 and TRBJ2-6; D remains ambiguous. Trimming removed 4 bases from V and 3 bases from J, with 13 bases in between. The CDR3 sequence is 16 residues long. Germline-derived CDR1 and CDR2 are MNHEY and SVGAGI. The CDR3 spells CASSSQPPGGANVLTF. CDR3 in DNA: TGTGCCAGCAGTTCTCAACCCCCGGGTGGGGCCAACGTCCTGACTTTC.

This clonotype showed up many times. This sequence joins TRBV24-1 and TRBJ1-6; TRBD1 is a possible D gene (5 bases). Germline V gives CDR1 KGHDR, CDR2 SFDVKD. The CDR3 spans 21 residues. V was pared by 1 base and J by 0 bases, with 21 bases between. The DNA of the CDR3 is TGTGCCACCAGTGATTTAGGCGGGGCAATGGACCCGAGCTCCTATAATTCACCCCTCCACTTT. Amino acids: CATSDLGGAMDPSSYNSPLHF.

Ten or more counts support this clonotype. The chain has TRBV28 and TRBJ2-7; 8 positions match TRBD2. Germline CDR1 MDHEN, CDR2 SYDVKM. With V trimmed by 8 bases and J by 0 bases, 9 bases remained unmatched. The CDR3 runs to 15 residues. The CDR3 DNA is TGTGCCAGCGCGTCCCTTGGACTAGCCTCCTACGAGCAGTACTTC. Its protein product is CASASLGLASYEQYF.

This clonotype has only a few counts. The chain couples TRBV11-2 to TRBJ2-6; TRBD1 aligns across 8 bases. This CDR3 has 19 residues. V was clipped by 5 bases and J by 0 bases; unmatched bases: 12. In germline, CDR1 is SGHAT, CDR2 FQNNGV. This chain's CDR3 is CASSRLTGEPPSGANVLTF. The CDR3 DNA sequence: TGTGCCAGCAGCCGGTTGACAGGGGAGCCCCCCTCTGGGGCCAACGTCCTGACTTTC.

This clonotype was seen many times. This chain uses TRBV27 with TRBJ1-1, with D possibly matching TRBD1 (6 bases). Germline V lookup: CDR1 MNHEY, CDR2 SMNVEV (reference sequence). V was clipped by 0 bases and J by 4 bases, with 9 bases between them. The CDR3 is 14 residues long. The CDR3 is CASSLSRGGTEAFF. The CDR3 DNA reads TGTGCCAGCAGTTTATCCAGGGGCGGCACTGAAGCTTTCTTT.

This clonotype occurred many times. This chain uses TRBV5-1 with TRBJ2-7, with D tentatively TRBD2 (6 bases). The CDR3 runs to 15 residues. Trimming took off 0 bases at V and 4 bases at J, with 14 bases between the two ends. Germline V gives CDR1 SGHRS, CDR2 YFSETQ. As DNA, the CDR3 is TGCGCCAGCAGCTTGGATGTCGCGGGACGTTACGAGCAGTACTTC. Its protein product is CASSLDVAGRYEQYF.

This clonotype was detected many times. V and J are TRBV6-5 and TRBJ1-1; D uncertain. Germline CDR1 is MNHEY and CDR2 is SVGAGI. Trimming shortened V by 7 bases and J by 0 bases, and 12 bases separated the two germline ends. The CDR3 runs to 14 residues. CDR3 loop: CASMPPLMNTEAFF. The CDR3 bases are TGTGCCAGCATGCCCCCACTCATGAACACTGAAGCTTTCTTT.

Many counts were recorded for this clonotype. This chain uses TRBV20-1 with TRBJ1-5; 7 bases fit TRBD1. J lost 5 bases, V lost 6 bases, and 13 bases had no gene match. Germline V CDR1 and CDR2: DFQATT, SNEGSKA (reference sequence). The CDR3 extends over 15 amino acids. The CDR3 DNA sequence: TGCAGTGCCAGGGGGGACAAAGGAACTTATCAGCCCCAGCATTTT. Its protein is CSARGDKGTYQPQHF.

CDR3 DNA: TGTGCCTCCAGTGCTTCAGGGACGGTCTATGGCTACACCTTC. Amino acid sequence: CASSASGTVYGYTF. This chain links TRBV2 with TRBJ1-2, with a weak D call TRBD1 (5 bases). Between the trimmed V and J ends, which lost 11 bases and 4 bases, there was a span of 20 bases. The germline gives CDR1 SNHLY, CDR2 FYNNEI. The CDR3 runs to 14 residues. The full variable domain, in which reference TRBV2 and TRBJ1-2 provide the parts outside the CDR3, is EPEVTQTPSHQVTQMGQEVILRCVPISNHLYFYWYRQILGQKVEFLVSFYNNEISEKSEIFDDQFSVERPDGSNFTLKIRSTKLEDSAMYFCASSASGTVYGYTFGSGTRLTVV.

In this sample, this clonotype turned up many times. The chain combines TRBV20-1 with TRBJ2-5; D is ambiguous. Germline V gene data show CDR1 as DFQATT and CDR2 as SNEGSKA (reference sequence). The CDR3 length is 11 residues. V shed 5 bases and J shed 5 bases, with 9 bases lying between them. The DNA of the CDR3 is TGCAGTGCTCGGTCTAGGGAGACCCAGTACTTC. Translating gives CSARSRETQYF.

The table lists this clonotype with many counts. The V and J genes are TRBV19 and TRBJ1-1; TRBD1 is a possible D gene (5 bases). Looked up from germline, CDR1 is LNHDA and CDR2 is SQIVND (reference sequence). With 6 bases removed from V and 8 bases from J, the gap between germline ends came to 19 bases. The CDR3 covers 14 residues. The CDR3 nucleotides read TGTGCCAGTAGGATGGATATGGGGACCGAAGAAGCTTTCTTT. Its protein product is CASRMDMGTEEAFF.

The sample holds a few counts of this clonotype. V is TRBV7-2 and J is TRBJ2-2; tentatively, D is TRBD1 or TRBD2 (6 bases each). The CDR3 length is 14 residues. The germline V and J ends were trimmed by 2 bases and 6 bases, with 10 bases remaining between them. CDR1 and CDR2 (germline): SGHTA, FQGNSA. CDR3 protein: CASSLLRGAGELFF. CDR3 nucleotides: TGTGCCAGCAGCTTATTGAGGGGGGCCGGGGAGCTGTTTTTT.

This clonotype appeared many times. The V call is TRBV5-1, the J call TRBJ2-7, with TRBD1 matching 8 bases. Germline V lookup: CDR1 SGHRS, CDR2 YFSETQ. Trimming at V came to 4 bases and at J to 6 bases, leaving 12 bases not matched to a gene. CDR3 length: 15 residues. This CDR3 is CASSPFSTGEGEQYF. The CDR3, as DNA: TGCGCCAGCAGCCCCTTTTCGACAGGGGAAGGCGAGCAGTACTTC.

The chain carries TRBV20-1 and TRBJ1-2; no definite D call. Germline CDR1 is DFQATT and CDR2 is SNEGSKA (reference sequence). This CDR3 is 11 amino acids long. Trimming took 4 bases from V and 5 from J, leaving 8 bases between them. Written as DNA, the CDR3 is TGCAGTGCTAACATAATGTATGGCTACACCTTC. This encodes CSANIMYGYTF.

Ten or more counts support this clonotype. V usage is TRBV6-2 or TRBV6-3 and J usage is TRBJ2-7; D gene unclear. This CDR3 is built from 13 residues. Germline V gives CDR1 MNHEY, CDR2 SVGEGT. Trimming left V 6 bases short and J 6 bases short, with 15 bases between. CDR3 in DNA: TGTGCCAGCAGCCACCCCCTGTGGCTCGAGCAGTACTTC. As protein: CASSHPLWLEQYF.

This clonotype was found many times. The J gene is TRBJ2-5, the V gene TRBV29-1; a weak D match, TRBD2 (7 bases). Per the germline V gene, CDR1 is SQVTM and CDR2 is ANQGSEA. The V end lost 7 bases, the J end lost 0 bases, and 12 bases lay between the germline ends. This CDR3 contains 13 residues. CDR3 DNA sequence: TGCAGCGGGGGGGGCACAAACCAAGAGACCCAGTACTTC. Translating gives CSGGGTNQETQYF.

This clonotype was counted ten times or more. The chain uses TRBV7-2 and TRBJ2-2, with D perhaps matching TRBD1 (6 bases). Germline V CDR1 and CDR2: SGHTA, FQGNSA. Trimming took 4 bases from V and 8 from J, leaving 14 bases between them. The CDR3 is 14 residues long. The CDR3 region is CASSYLQGTGELFF. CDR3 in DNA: TGTGCCAGCAGCTACCTACAGGGTACGGGGGAGCTGTTTTTT.

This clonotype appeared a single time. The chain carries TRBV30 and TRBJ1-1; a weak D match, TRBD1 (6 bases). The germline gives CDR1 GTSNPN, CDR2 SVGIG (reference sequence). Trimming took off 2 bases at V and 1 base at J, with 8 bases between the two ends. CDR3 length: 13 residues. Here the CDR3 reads CAWSRQENTEAFF. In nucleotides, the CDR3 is TGTGCCTGGAGTCGACAGGAGAACACTGAAGCTTTCTTT.

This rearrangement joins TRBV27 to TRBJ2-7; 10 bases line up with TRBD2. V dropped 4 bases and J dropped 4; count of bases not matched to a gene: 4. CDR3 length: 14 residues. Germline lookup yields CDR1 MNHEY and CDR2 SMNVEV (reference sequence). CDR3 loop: CASSSGLARYEQYF. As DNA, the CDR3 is TGTGCCAGCAGTTCGGGACTAGCGAGGTACGAGCAGTACTTC.

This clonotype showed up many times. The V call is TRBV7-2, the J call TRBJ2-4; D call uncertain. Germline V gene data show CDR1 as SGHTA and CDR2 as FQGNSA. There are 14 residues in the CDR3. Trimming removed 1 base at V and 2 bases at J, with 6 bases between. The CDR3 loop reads CASSLDSSKNIQYF. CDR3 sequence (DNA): TGTGCCAGCAGCTTAGATTCGTCCAAAAACATTCAGTACTTC.

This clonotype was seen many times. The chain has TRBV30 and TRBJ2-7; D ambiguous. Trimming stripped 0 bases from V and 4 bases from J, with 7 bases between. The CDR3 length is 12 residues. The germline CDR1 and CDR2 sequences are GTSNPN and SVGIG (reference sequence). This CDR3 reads CAWSVNLYEQYF. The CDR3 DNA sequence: TGTGCCTGGAGTGTAAATTTATACGAGCAGTACTTC.

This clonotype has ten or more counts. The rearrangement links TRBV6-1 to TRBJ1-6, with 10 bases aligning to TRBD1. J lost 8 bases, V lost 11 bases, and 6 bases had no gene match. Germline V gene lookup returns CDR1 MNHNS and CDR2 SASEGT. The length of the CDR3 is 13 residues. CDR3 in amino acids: CAVRTGGHSPLHF. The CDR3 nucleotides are TGTGCCGTTCGGACAGGGGGGCATTCACCCCTCCACTTT.

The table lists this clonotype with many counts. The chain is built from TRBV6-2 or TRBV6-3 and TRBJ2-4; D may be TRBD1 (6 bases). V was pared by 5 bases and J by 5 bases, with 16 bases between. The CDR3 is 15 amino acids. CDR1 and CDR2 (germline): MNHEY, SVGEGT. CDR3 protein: CASSTPEGVQNIQYF. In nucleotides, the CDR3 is TGTGCCAGCAGTACCCCTGAGGGGGTACAAAACATTCAGTACTTC.

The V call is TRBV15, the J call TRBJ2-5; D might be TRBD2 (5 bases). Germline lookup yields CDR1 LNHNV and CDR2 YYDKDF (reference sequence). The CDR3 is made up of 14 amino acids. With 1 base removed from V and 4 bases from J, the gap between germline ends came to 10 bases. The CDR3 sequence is CATSRGERGETQYF. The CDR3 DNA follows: TGTGCCACCAGCAGAGGGGAGCGAGGAGAGACCCAGTACTTC.

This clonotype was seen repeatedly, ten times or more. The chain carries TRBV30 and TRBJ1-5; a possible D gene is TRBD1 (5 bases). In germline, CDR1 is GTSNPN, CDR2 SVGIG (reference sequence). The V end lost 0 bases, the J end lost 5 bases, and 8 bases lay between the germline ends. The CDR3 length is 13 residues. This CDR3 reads CAWSVRGDQPQHF. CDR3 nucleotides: TGTGCCTGGAGTGTAAGAGGGGATCAGCCCCAGCATTTT.

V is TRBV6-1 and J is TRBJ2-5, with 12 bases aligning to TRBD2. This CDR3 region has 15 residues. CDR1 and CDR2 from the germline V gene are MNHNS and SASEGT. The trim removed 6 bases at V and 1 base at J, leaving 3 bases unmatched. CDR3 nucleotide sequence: TGTGCCAGCAGACTGACTAGCGGGAGCCAAGAGACCCAGTACTTC. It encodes CASRLTSGSQETQYF.